This entry lists 14 T cell receptor beta chains sequenced from one sample in a study of blood T cell repertoires in COVID-19. This table comes from immunoSEQ multiplex PCR, and its TCRdb copy is limited to in-frame clones, with some not included. The sample contains a few hundred thousand clones, roughly 89% of which appear only once. Sequencing used peripheral blood. These TCRs come from a man younger than 40 with acute or convalescent COVID-19.

This chain joins TRBV27 and TRBJ1-6, with unresolved D. Per germline, CDR1 MNHEY and CDR2 SMNVEV (reference sequence). CDR3 length equals 12 residues. V lost 6 bases to trimming and J lost 13 bases, with 13 bases between them. The CDR3 DNA follows: TGTGCCAGCAGACCGGACTCTGGGCCCCTCCACTTT. The encoded protein is CASRPDSGPLHF.

The chain is built from TRBV5-1 and TRBJ1-2; 7 bases agree with TRBD1. Unmatched junction bases numbered 8, after V lost 0 bases and J lost 0 bases. The germline V gene encodes CDR1 SGHRS and CDR2 YFSETQ. The CDR3 covers 17 residues. The CDR3 is CASSLDLRGQPNYGYTF. In DNA form, the CDR3 reads TGCGCCAGCAGCTTGGATCTAAGGGGACAGCCTAACTATGGCTACACCTTC.

The chain recombines TRBV24-1 with TRBJ2-1; a weak D match, TRBD2 (7 bases). The germline V and J ends were trimmed by 3 bases and 4 bases, with 18 bases remaining between them. Germline V lookup: CDR1 KGHDR, CDR2 SFDVKD. The CDR3 length is 17 residues. CDR3 loop: CATSDAHSGGPYNEQFF. The CDR3 region has the DNA TGTGCCACCAGTGATGCTCATTCGGGGGGCCCTTACAATGAGCAGTTCTTC.

As concerns this clone: The same CDR3 also results from other DNA sequences found in this sample. This rearrangement joins TRBV5-1 to TRBJ1-4; D possibly corresponds to TRBD1 (5 bases). V was pared by 5 bases and J by 3 bases, with 11 bases between. The CDR3 extends over 14 amino acids. The germline V gene has CDR1 SGHRS and CDR2 YFSETQ. CDR3 DNA sequence: TGCGCCAGCAGAAACGGGGGGTCTAATGAAAAACTGTTTTTT. Protein sequence: CASRNGGSNEKLFF.

This clone turned up a few times. The chain uses TRBV4-1 and TRBJ1-5; 8 bases match TRBD1. J was trimmed by 4 bases and V by 4 bases; bases with no gene match: 9. Per the germline V gene, CDR1 is MGHRA and CDR2 is YSYEKL. The CDR3 consists of 16 residues. CDR3 protein: CASSLPGQGRNQPQHF. Here the CDR3 DNA reads TGCGCCAGCAGCCTCCCCGGACAGGGACGAAATCAGCCCCAGCATTTT.

This chain joins TRBV10-3 and TRBJ2-7; 7 nucleotides align to TRBD1. The CDR3 consists of 15 residues. The V gene end was trimmed by 6 bases and the J gene end by 3 bases; junction bases not matched to a gene: 11. Per the germline V gene, CDR1 is ENHRY and CDR2 is SYGVKD. The DNA of the CDR3 is TGTGCCATCAGCGAAGCGACAGGGCGATTCTACGAGCAGTACTTC. Residues: CAISEATGRFYEQYF.

The chain recombines TRBV2 with TRBJ1-1; D call uncertain. Germline values: CDR1 SNHLY, CDR2 FYNNEI. The CDR3 length is 13 residues. V lost 2 bases, J lost 4 bases, and 8 bases lay in between. The CDR3 DNA reads as TGTGCCAGCAGTGAAAGGGAGGGCACTGAAGCTTTCTTT. This codes for CASSEREGTEAFF.

The chain carries TRBV18 and TRBJ1-5; D call uncertain. Trimming cost V 2 bases and J 7 bases, with 12 bases left between them. This CDR3 region has 14 residues. CDR1 KGHSH and CDR2 LQKENI come from the germline V gene. The CDR3 protein is CASSPGQANQPQHF. The CDR3 bases are TGTGCCAGCTCACCAGGGCAAGCCAACCAGCCCCAGCATTTT.

The V call is TRBV6-5, the J call TRBJ1-2; a weak D match, TRBD1 (5 bases). The CDR3 runs 12 residues. Germline values: CDR1 MNHEY, CDR2 SVGAGI. V shed 2 bases and J shed 9 bases, with 10 bases lying between them. The CDR3, as DNA: TGTGCCAGCAGTTACGCTCAGGACAGCTACACCTTC. Protein sequence: CASSYAQDSYTF.

V gene TRBV6-5 combines with J gene TRBJ1-1; D might be TRBD1 (5 bases). Per the germline V gene, CDR1 is MNHEY and CDR2 is SVGAGI. V lost 10 bases and J lost 0, with 12 bases in between. The CDR3 loop spans 13 amino acids. CDR3 nucleotide sequence: TGTGCCACCCGAGCAGGGCTGAACACTGAAGCTTTCTTT. As protein: CATRAGLNTEAFF.

J is TRBJ1-2 and V is TRBV18, with 7 bases identical to TRBD1. CDR3 length equals 14 residues. J was trimmed by 4 bases and V by 0 bases; bases with no gene match: 2. Germline-derived CDR1 and CDR2 are KGHSH and LQKENI. For the CDR3, the DNA is TGTGCCAGCTCACCACCGACAGGGAGCTATGGCTACACCTTC. Translation: CASSPPTGSYGYTF.

V is TRBV6-5 and J is TRBJ2-1; 8 nucleotides match TRBD2. This CDR3 contains 14 residues. Germline V gene lookup returns CDR1 MNHEY and CDR2 SVGAGI. J gave up 7 bases and V 7 bases, and 9 bases lay outside the gene matches. The CDR3 spells CASKKREWGNEQFF. In DNA, the CDR3 is TGTGCCAGCAAAAAGCGGGAGTGGGGGAATGAGCAGTTCTTC.

The genes are TRBV28 and TRBJ1-3; maybe TRBD1 (5 bases). The CDR3 totals 16 residues. V was trimmed by 1 base and J by 1 base, leaving 11 bases between them. CDR1 MDHEN and CDR2 SYDVKM come from the germline V gene. CDR3 amino acids: CASSLLGAVSGNTIYF. CDR3 nucleotides: TGTGCCAGCAGTTTATTAGGGGCAGTGTCTGGAAACACCATATATTTT.

The chain carries TRBV10-1 and TRBJ2-1, with 8 nucleotides matching TRBD2. Germline assignment: CDR1 WNHNN and CDR2 SYGVQD (reference sequence). With V trimmed by 4 bases and J by 4 bases, 12 bases remained unmatched. The CDR3 runs to 17 residues. CDR3 sequence reads: CASSGYQLAGPYNEQFF. The CDR3 nucleotides are TGCGCCAGCAGTGGTTATCAGCTAGCGGGCCCATACAATGAGCAGTTCTTC.